The rows below give T cell receptor beta chains drawn from one sample of a study of T cells in Graves' hyperthyroidism and ophthalmopathy. TCRdb fed the multiplex PCR reads into MiXCR, producing one record per CDR3 protein. The sample consists of about 130,000 distinct CDR3 sequences, more than 20% of them appearing once. The sequenced material came from blood. The receptors were sampled from a woman aged 45-60 years with Graves' hyperthyroidism that later progressed to Graves' ophthalmopathy. Both conserved end residues are part of each CDR3. The order of the fields is J gene, V gene, clone size, D gene, CDR3 DNA, CDR3 protein. The D gene is left open where the match is weak. Size is omitted from some rows. Given values are once, few, many or a class for expanded clones.

TRBJ1-3	TRBV7-6	NA	TRBD1	TGTGCCAGCACCCAGGGCCAGGGGGGTGGAAACACCATATATTTT	CASTQGQGGGNTIYF
TRBJ1-1	TRBV28	many	TRBD1	TGTGCCAGCACCCCCGGGGACAGGGGTACTGAAGCTTTCTTT	CASTPGDRGTEAFF
TRBJ2-5	TRBV2	many	TRBD1	TGTGCCAGCCATTCCGGGACAGGGTTTGGTGAGACCCAGTACTTC	CASHSGTGFGETQYF
TRBJ1-1	TRBV28	many	TRBD1	TGTGCCAGCAGTTTCCTTTTAAGGGGGCGCGAGAACACTGAAGCTTTCTTT	CASSFLLRGRENTEAFF
TRBJ2-6	TRBV5-1	NA	NA	TGCGCCAGCAGCACGGACGGCTCTGGGGCCAACGTCCTGACTTTC	CASSTDGSGANVLTF
TRBJ1-3	TRBV15	few	NA	TGTGCCACCAGCAGAGCACTCGCCGTTAGCTCTGGAAACACCATATATTTT	CATSRALAVSSGNTIYF
TRBJ2-3	TRBV20-1	many	NA	TGCAGTGCTAGATCCGGCGGACCCACAGATACGCAGTATTTT	CSARSGGPTDTQYF
TRBJ1-1	TRBV19	NA	NA	TGTGCCAGTAATCCAGGCAGGACGGCGTACACTGAAGCTTTCTTT	CASNPGRTAYTEAFF
TRBJ2-2	TRBV18	many	NA	TGTGCCAGCTCACCACTGGGGTCTCTTTCCACCGGGGAGCTGTTTTTT	CASSPLGSLSTGELFF
TRBJ1-2	TRBV5-1	many	TRBD1	TGCGCCAGCAGCTGGGAGACAGGGGTCGACTATGGCTACACCTTC	CASSWETGVDYGYTF
TRBJ1-2	TRBV9	NA	NA	TGTGCCAGCAGCGCCGCTCCAGGGCCCTATGGCTACACCTTC	CASSAAPGPYGYTF
TRBJ1-5	TRBV11-2	many	NA	TGTGCCAGCAGCTCTGGACGGATAAATCAGCCCCAGCATTTT	CASSSGRINQPQHF
TRBJ2-6	TRBV6-2/TRBV6-3	NA	NA	TGTGCCAGCAGTTACGGGGATTCTGGGGCCAACGTCCTGACTTTC	CASSYGDSGANVLTF
TRBJ2-7	TRBV12-3/TRBV12-4	NA	NA	TGTGCCAGCAGTTTACCCCCCGGCTACGAGCAGTACTTC	CASSLPPGYEQYF
TRBJ2-7	TRBV11-2	NA	NA	TGTGCCAGCAGCCCCCCGGGATTTGGCTTAGGCGGGGGCAATAACGAGCAGTACTTC	CASSPPGFGLGGGNNEQYF
TRBJ2-1	TRBV11-2	many	TRBD2	TGTGCCAGCAGCTTCTTTTCTAGCGGGAGGGCCATAAATGATGAGCAGTTCTTC	CASSFFSSGRAINDEQFF
TRBJ2-1	TRBV4-1	NA	NA	TGCGCCAGCAGCTCTAGAGGCGTGGCGGGCACCTACAATGAGCAGTTCTTC	CASSSRGVAGTYNEQFF
TRBJ1-2	TRBV3-1	many	NA	TGTGCCAGCAGCCACGCCGGACGCTATGGCTACACCTTC	CASSHAGRYGYTF
TRBJ1-1	TRBV20-1	NA	TRBD1	TGCAGTGCTGATGCCGGGACAGGGGGGAACACTGAAGCTTTCTTT	CSADAGTGGNTEAFF
TRBJ1-5	TRBV2	many	NA	TGTGCCAGCAGTGAGGGGGACATTTGGAAGCCCCAGCATTTT	CASSEGDIWKPQHF